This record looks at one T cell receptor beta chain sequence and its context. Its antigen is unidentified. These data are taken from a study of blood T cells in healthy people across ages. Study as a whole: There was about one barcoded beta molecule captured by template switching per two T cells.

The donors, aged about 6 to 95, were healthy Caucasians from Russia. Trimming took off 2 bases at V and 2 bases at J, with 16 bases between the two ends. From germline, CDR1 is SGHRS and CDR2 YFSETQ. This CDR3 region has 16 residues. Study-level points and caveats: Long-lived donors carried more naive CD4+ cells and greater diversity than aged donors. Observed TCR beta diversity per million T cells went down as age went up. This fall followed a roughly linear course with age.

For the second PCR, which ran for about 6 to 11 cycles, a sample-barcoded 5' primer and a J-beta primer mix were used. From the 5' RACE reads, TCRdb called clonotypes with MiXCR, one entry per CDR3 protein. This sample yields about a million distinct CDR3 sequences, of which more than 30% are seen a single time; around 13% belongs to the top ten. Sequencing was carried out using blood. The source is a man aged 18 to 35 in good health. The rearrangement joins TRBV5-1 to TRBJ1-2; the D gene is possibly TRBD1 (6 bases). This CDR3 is CASSLRTGGENYGYTF. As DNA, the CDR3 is TGCGCCAGCAGCTTAAGAACGGGGGGCGAAAACTATGGCTACACCTTC. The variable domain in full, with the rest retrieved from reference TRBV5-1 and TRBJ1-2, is KAGVTQTPRYLIKTRGQQVTLSCSPISGHRSVSWYQQTPGQGLQFLFEYFSETQRNKGNFPGRFSGRQFSNSRSEMNVSTLELGDSALYLCASSLRTGGENYGYTFGSGTRLTVV.